A selection of T cell receptor beta chains follows, all from one sample in a study of PD-1 blockade in classical Hodgkin lymphoma. Sequenced by immunoSEQ multiplex PCR; TCRdb stores in-frame clones only, minus some. The sample yields 46,000 or so clones, around 70% seen once. The sample was peripheral blood mononuclear cells (PBMCs), taken at baseline. The source of these receptors is a human donor with classical Hodgkin lymphoma. Both conserved end residues are part of each CDR3. The D gene is left open where the match is weak. The size entry is marked missing in some rows and otherwise reads once, few, many or a size class.

CDR3 protein	CDR3 DNA	D gene	V gene	clone size	J gene
CASSNGQGRSSGNTIYF	TGTGCCAGCTCAAATGGACAGGGGCGTTCCTCTGGAAACACCATATATTTT	TRBD1	TRBV18	.	TRBJ1-3
CAIAGDLYEQYF	TGTGCCATCGCTGGCGACCTCTACGAGCAGTACTTC	.	TRBV10-3	.	TRBJ2-7
CASSLQEYNEQFF	TGTGCCAGCAGCTTGCAGGAGTACAATGAGCAGTTCTTC	.	TRBV5-5	.	TRBJ2-1
CASSPPTAEETQYF	TGTGCCAGCTCACCACCGACGGCGGAAGAGACCCAGTACTTC	.	TRBV18	.	TRBJ2-5
CASSERGNSPLHF	TGTGCCAGCAGTGAAAGGGGGAATTCACCCCTCCACTTT	.	TRBV2	.	TRBJ1-6
CASSVQGLNTEAFF	TGTGCCAGCAGTGTACAGGGTCTGAACACTGAAGCTTTCTTT	.	TRBV2	.	TRBJ1-1
CASSSRTVSNYGYTF	TGTGCCAGTAGTTCCCGGACGGTTTCTAACTATGGCTACACCTTC	.	TRBV19	.	TRBJ1-2
CASSLAEVLNTEAFF	TGTGCCAGCAGCTTAGCAGAGGTATTGAACACTGAAGCTTTCTTT	.	TRBV7-9	once	TRBJ1-1
CASSWTPGQPQHF	TGTGCCAGCAGTTGGACCCCGGGACAGCCCCAGCATTTT	.	TRBV5-4	.	TRBJ1-5
CASSDRTGRDEQYF	TGTGCCAGCAGTGACCGGACAGGGCGGGACGAGCAGTACTTC	TRBD1	TRBV2	.	TRBJ2-7
CASSLRSASDTQYF	TGCGCCAGCAGCTTGAGGTCGGCATCAGATACGCAGTATTTT	.	TRBV5-1	.	TRBJ2-3
CATSVDRGSQPQHF	TGTGCCACCAGCGTAGACAGGGGTAGTCAGCCCCAGCATTTT	TRBD1	TRBV15	.	TRBJ1-5
CASSLTGESGYGYTF	TGTGCCAGCAGTCTGACAGGGGAGTCCGGCTATGGCTACACCTTC	TRBD1	TRBV6-6	once	TRBJ1-2
CASSSRGSANTQYF	TGTGCCAGCAGCTCCAGGGGCTCCGCAAATACGCAGTATTTT	.	TRBV7-3	.	TRBJ2-3
CASSVLDGLTDTQYF	TGCGCCAGCAGTGTACTAGATGGGCTCACAGATACGCAGTATTTT	.	TRBV10-2	.	TRBJ2-3
CATRGPGDGYTF	TGTGCCACCAGGGGGCCGGGTGATGGCTACACCTTC	TRBD1	TRBV6-1	.	TRBJ1-2
CAWSTGQGYEQYF	TGTGCCTGGAGTACAGGACAGGGCTACGAGCAGTACTTC	TRBD1	TRBV30	few	TRBJ2-7
CASSTTRGFGDTEAFF	TGTGCCAGCAGCACAACCCGAGGATTTGGGGACACTGAAGCTTTCTTT	.	TRBV11-3	.	TRBJ1-1
CVAATLNTEAFF	TGTGTCGCCGCAACGCTGAACACTGAAGCTTTCTTT	.	TRBV28	.	TRBJ1-1
CASSKIGRESETQYF	TGTGCCAGCTCAAAGATCGGCCGGGAGTCAGAGACCCAGTACTTC	.	TRBV18	.	TRBJ2-5
CATSSRTGTGELFF	TGTGCCACCAGCTCCCGGACCGGGACCGGGGAGCTGTTTTTT	.	TRBV15	once	TRBJ2-2
CASSVVGSQNYNEQFF	TGTGCCAGCAGCGTAGTTGGGAGCCAAAACTACAATGAGCAGTTCTTC	.	TRBV9	once	TRBJ2-1
CASSPISTPNTGELFF	TGTGCCAGCTCACCAATTTCGACACCAAACACCGGGGAGCTGTTTTTT	.	TRBV18	.	TRBJ2-2
CASSFSPNYEQYF	TGTGCCAGCAGTTTCTCCCCAAACTACGAGCAGTACTTC	.	TRBV6-5	.	TRBJ2-7
CASSKVQGSYNEQFF	TGTGCCAGCTCAAAGGTCCAGGGCTCCTACAATGAGCAGTTCTTC	.	TRBV19	once	TRBJ2-1
CAISGTGSSYEQYF	TGTGCCATCAGCGGGACAGGGAGCTCCTACGAGCAGTACTTC	TRBD1	TRBV2	few	TRBJ2-7
CASSLTGQNTEAFF	TGCGCCAGCAGCTTGACAGGCCAGAACACTGAAGCTTTCTTT	.	TRBV5-1	.	TRBJ1-1
CASSPGHRGGYTF	TGTGCCAGCAGCCCCGGCCACCGGGGTGGCTACACCTTC	.	TRBV7-9	.	TRBJ1-2
CAWSPSTDTQYF	TGTGCCTGGAGCCCGTCCACAGATACGCAGTATTTT	.	TRBV30	medium-sized	TRBJ2-3
CSVEVEAGGTEAFF	TGCAGCGTTGAAGTGGAGGCGGGGGGGACTGAAGCTTTCTTT	.	TRBV29-1	once	TRBJ1-1
CASRRSWDNEKLFF	TGTGCCAGCAGGCGTTCATGGGATAATGAAAAACTGTTTTTT	.	TRBV6-5	.	TRBJ1-4
CASSPLAGGTDTQYF	TGCGCCAGCAGCCCCCTAGCGGGAGGCACAGATACGCAGTATTTT	TRBD2	TRBV5-1	.	TRBJ2-3
CASSSPPPGSHEQYF	TGTGCCAGCAGCTCCCCCCCTCCGGGAAGCCACGAGCAGTACTTC	.	TRBV11-2	few	TRBJ2-7
CASSLDRVGRENTGELFF	TGTGCCAGCAGCTTAGATCGGGTCGGGCGGGAGAACACCGGGGAGCTGTTTTTT	.	TRBV11-2	.	TRBJ2-2
CASSRDGYSPLHF	TGTGCCAGCAGTCGGGACGGCTATTCACCCCTCCACTTT	.	TRBV6-5	.	TRBJ1-6
CASSEGGTEAFF	TGTGCCAGCAGTGAAGGGGGCACTGAAGCTTTCTTT	.	TRBV25-1	once	TRBJ1-1
CASSGAAGSTEAFF	TGTGCCAGCAGTGGGGCGGCAGGGAGCACTGAAGCTTTCTTT	.	TRBV2	.	TRBJ1-1
CASSRAYNNSPLHF	TGTGCCAGCTCCCGGGCCTATAATAATTCACCCCTCCACTTT	.	TRBV11-2	once	TRBJ1-6
CASSLPPSTSGGNNEQFF	TGTGCCAGCAGTTTACCACCCTCCACTAGCGGGGGGAACAATGAGCAGTTCTTC	TRBD2	TRBV28	.	TRBJ2-1
CASSLRQTYEQYF	TGTGCCAGCAGCTTAAGGCAGACCTACGAGCAGTACTTC	.	TRBV11-2	.	TRBJ2-7
CASSLDHRGLVYEQYF	TGTGCCAGCAGCTTAGATCATCGGGGACTAGTCTACGAGCAGTACTTC	TRBD2	TRBV11-3	.	TRBJ2-7